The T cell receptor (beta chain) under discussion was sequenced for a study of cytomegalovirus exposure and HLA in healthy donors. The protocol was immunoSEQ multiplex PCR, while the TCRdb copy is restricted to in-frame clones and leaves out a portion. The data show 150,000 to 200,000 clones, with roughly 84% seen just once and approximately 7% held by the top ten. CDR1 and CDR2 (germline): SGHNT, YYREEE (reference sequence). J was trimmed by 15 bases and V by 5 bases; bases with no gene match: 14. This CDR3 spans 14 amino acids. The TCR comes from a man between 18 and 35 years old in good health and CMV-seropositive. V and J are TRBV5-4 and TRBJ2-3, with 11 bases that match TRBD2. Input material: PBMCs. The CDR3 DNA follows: TGTGCCAGCAGTTCTCGCTTTAGCGGGAGGGCGCCCTATTTT. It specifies CASSSRFSGRAPYF.